Shown below are 22 T cell receptor beta chains from a single sample sequenced in a study of blood T cell repertoires in COVID-19. The table came from immunoSEQ multiplex PCR; TCRdb's copy has only in-frame clones and leaves some out. Among roughly 200,000 clones listed, around 90% were seen once. The sample comprised PBMCs or T cells enriched from blood (not recorded which). These receptors came from a woman in her twenties or thirties who had recovered from COVID-19.

The chain combines TRBV7-3 with TRBJ2-7, with a tentative D call TRBD2 (6 bases). The germline CDR1 and CDR2 sequences are SGHTA and FQGTGA. This CDR3 region has 13 residues. V gave up 3 bases and J gave up 4 bases, with 10 bases separating them. The CDR3 DNA is TGTGCCAGCAGCTTGGGGAGGCAGTACGAGCAGTACTTC. Translated, it gives CASSLGRQYEQYF. Full variable domain (outside the CDR3, taken from reference TRBV7-3 and TRBJ2-7): GAGVSQTPSNKVTEKGKYVELRCDPISGHTALYWYRQSLGQGPEFLIYFQGTGAADDSGLPNDRFFAVRPEGSVSTLKIQRTERGDSAVYLCASSLGRQYEQYFGPGTRLTVT.

This chain joins TRBV5-1 and TRBJ2-5, with 9 bases that match TRBD1. The CDR3 length is 17 residues. V gave up 4 bases and J gave up 3 bases; unmatched junction bases: 13. In germline, CDR1 is SGHRS, CDR2 YFSETQ. The CDR3, as DNA: TGCGCCAGCAGCGCCTACGGGACAGGGCGTTTTAAAGAGACCCAGTACTTC. Its protein is CASSAYGTGRFKETQYF.

The rearrangement uses TRBV12-3 or TRBV12-4 and TRBJ1-5, with 8 bases that match TRBD1. The length of the CDR3 is 13 residues. V gave up 5 bases and J gave up 13 bases; unmatched junction bases: 10. The CDR3 is CASSVGDRGPQHF. In nucleotides, the CDR3 is TGTGCCAGCAGTGTCGGAGACAGGGGCCCTCAGCATTTT.

V gene TRBV10-3 combines with J gene TRBJ2-7; no definite D call. Per germline, CDR1 ENHRY and CDR2 SYGVKD. The germline V and J ends were trimmed by 3 bases and 0 bases, with 12 bases remaining between them. The CDR3 is made up of 15 amino acids. The CDR3 loop reads CAISDGGSSSYEQYF. For the CDR3, the DNA is TGTGCCATCAGTGACGGCGGTTCTAGCTCCTACGAGCAGTACTTC.

This chain connects TRBV27 to TRBJ1-2; weak D call: TRBD1 (6 bases). This CDR3 is 15 amino acids long. Germline values: CDR1 MNHEY, CDR2 SMNVEV (reference sequence). The V and J ends lost 0 bases and 6 bases respectively, with 14 bases between them. The CDR3 nucleotides are TGTGCCAGCAGTTTATCGAATACGGGGGGCGATGGCTACACCTTC. Translation gives CASSLSNTGGDGYTF.

The chain employs TRBV2 and TRBJ2-2; the D gene is possibly TRBD1 (6 bases). From germline, CDR1 is SNHLY and CDR2 FYNNEI. V lost 6 bases to trimming and J lost 7 bases, with 12 bases between them. This CDR3 has 13 residues. CDR3 sequence: CASRDSPSGELFF. In DNA, the CDR3 is TGTGCCAGCAGGGACAGCCCCAGCGGGGAGCTGTTTTTT.

CDR3 nucleotide sequence: TGTGCCAGCAGCTTCACTCAAGCCTACGAGCAGTACTTC. It codes for CASSFTQAYEQYF. The chain joins TRBV5-6 to TRBJ2-7; D is undetermined. The CDR3 covers 13 residues. The V and J ends lost 2 bases and 2 bases respectively, with 8 bases between them. CDR1 is SGHDT and CDR2 is YYEEEE in the germline V gene.

This clone was seen once. The genes are TRBV30 and TRBJ1-1; 7 positions match TRBD1. The V segment lost 2 bases and the J segment 0 bases; nucleotides outside the gene matches: 3. The CDR3 spans 14 residues. Per the germline V gene, CDR1 is GTSNPN and CDR2 is SVGIG (reference sequence). In DNA form, the CDR3 reads TGTGCCTGGAGTACTGACAGGGTGAACACTGAAGCTTTCTTT. Its protein product is CAWSTDRVNTEAFF. Full variable domain (missing parts from reference TRBV30 and TRBJ1-1): SQTIHQWPATLVQPVGSPLSLECTVEGTSNPNLYWYRQAAGRGLQLLFYSVGIGQISSEVPQNLSASRPQDRQFILSSKKLLLSDSGFYLCAWSTDRVNTEAFFGQGTRLTVV.

This clone was seen once. J is TRBJ2-6 and V is TRBV6-5; TRBD1 agrees at 8 bases. Germline V gene sequence: CDR1 MNHEY, CDR2 SVGAGI. The ends lost 6 bases at V and 1 base at J; junction bases unmatched: 2. The CDR3 sequence is 15 residues long. The CDR3 DNA sequence: TGTGCCAGCAGGGACAGGGTTTCTGGGGCCAACGTCCTGACTTTC. This gives the protein CASRDRVSGANVLTF.

This clone was seen once. The chain uses TRBV9 and TRBJ1-1; 7 nucleotides match TRBD1. This CDR3 is 14 amino acids long. The germline gives CDR1 SGDLS, CDR2 YYNGEE. Trimming took 0 bases from V and 4 from J; bases not matched to a gene: 3. The CDR3 loop reads CASSVGTGRTEAFF. CDR3 DNA: TGTGCCAGCAGCGTAGGGACAGGTCGCACTGAAGCTTTCTTT.

The CDR3 bases are TGTGCCAGCAGCCCGAAAATAGCGGGGGGAAATACCGGGGAGCTGTTTTTT. The encoded protein is CASSPKIAGGNTGELFF. The rearrangement links TRBV7-2 to TRBJ2-2, with 10 bases aligning to TRBD2. Germline V gene lookup returns CDR1 SGHTA and CDR2 FQGNSA. V lost 5 bases and J lost 5; bases outside the gene matches: 11. CDR3 length equals 17 residues.

The chain employs TRBV24-1 and TRBJ2-2, with no clear D. The germline gives CDR1 KGHDR, CDR2 SFDVKD. This CDR3 contains 14 residues. V dropped 3 bases and J dropped 1 base, with 5 bases sitting between them. The CDR3 protein is CATSDRQNTGELFF. The CDR3 nucleotides are TGTGCCACCAGTGATCGACAGAACACCGGGGAGCTGTTTTTT.

This chain connects TRBV11-3 to TRBJ2-1; D may be TRBD1 (5 bases). The CDR3 loop spans 17 amino acids. The ends were cut back, 0 bases at V and 0 bases at J, with 12 bases in the middle. Per the germline V gene, CDR1 is SGHNT and CDR2 is YENEEA. The CDR3: CASSLDFPGNSYNEQFF. As DNA, the CDR3 is TGTGCCAGCAGCTTAGATTTTCCAGGGAACTCCTACAATGAGCAGTTCTTC.

This chain links TRBV19 with TRBJ1-5; TRBD1 might be the D (5 bases). V was clipped by 7 bases and J by 2 bases, with 15 bases between them. Germline V gene sequence: CDR1 LNHDA, CDR2 SQIVND (reference sequence). The CDR3 contains 15 residues. CDR3 region: CASTNGGWGNQPQHF. The CDR3 nucleotides read TGTGCCAGTACAAACGGGGGATGGGGCAATCAGCCCCAGCATTTT.

This clone showed up just a few times. The genes are TRBV19 and TRBJ1-1; 7 nucleotides line up with TRBD1. CDR1 is LNHDA, CDR2 SQIVND, per germline (reference sequence). Trimming cost V 3 bases and J 3 bases; bases outside gene matches: 10. This CDR3 is built from 16 residues. This CDR3 is CASSITGARRDTEAFF. The CDR3 DNA reads as TGTGCCAGTAGTATTACAGGGGCAAGACGGGACACTGAAGCTTTCTTT.

The chain has TRBV3-1 (or the pseudogene TRBV3-2) and TRBJ1-1; D is uncertain. The germline V and J ends were trimmed by 1 base and 0 bases, with 3 bases remaining between them. This CDR3 is 13 amino acids long. Germline lookup yields CDR1 LGHDT and CDR2 YNNKEL (reference sequence). The CDR3 protein is CASSQVMNTEAFF. CDR3 nucleotide sequence: TGTGCCAGCAGCCAAGTAATGAACACTGAAGCTTTCTTT.

The J gene is TRBJ2-3, the V gene TRBV4-3; 10 bases are a match to TRBD2. J lost 4 bases, V lost 1 base, and 17 bases had no gene match. CDR3 size: 20 residues. Germline-derived CDR1 and CDR2 are LGHNA and YSLEER. The CDR3 is CASSQAPAGGPYRGADTQYF. The DNA for the CDR3 is TGCGCCAGCAGCCAAGCCCCAGCGGGAGGGCCGTATAGGGGCGCAGATACGCAGTATTTT.

This rearrangement joins TRBV27 to TRBJ2-7; 10 bases match TRBD1. V was pared by 2 bases and J by 6 bases, with 10 bases of the junction left unmatched. CDR1 is MNHEY, CDR2 SMNVEV, per germline (reference sequence). This CDR3 has 16 amino acids. This CDR3 is CASSLKAGQGFPEQYF. DNA for the CDR3: TGTGCCAGCAGTTTAAAGGCGGGACAGGGGTTTCCCGAGCAGTACTTC.

The chain carries TRBV27 and TRBJ1-1; possibly TRBD1 for D (5 bases). Germline CDR1 reads MNHEY; CDR2 reads SMNVEV (reference sequence). The V end lost 0 bases, the J end lost 3 bases, and 14 bases lay between the germline ends. This CDR3 spans 16 amino acids. The CDR3 protein is CASSLSGVGRYTEAFF. The CDR3 DNA follows: TGTGCCAGCAGTTTATCAGGGGTGGGGCGGTACACTGAAGCTTTCTTT.

This chain links TRBV10-3 with TRBJ1-1; 7 bases match TRBD1. This CDR3 has 14 residues. The J segment lost 6 bases and the V segment lost 3 bases, leaving 7 bases of the junction unmatched. The germline V gene encodes CDR1 ENHRY and CDR2 SYGVKD. In nucleotides, the CDR3 is TGTGCCATCAGTGACTCGGACAGGATCTCTGAAGCTTTCTTT. Protein: CAISDSDRISEAFF.

This clone occurred a few times. The V and J genes are TRBV14 and TRBJ1-1, with D uncertain. The CDR3 is 15 amino acids. Germline CDR1 is SGHDN and CDR2 is FVKESK. V lost 0 bases and J lost 8, with 16 bases in between. The CDR3 DNA reads TGTGCCAGCAGCCAAGAGATCAGATCTAGTGGGGAAGCTTTCTTT. This sequence encodes CASSQEIRSSGEAFF. The full variable domain, completed using reference TRBV14 and TRBJ1-1, is EAGVTQFPSHSVIEKGQTVTLRCDPISGHDNLYWYRRVMGKEIKFLLHFVKESKQDESGMPNNRFLAERTGGTYSTLKVQPAELEDSGVYFCASSQEIRSSGEAFFGQGTRLTVV.

The J gene is TRBJ2-5, the V gene TRBV30; 7 positions agree with TRBD1. The V gene end was trimmed by 1 base and the J gene end by 1 base; junction bases not matched to a gene: 9. This CDR3 has 16 residues. Looked up from germline, CDR1 is GTSNPN and CDR2 is SVGIG (reference sequence). The CDR3 here is CAWSGGGYRGQETQYF. The CDR3 DNA is TGTGCCTGGAGTGGTGGGGGATACAGGGGCCAAGAGACCCAGTACTTC.